This T cell receptor (beta chain) was recorded in a study of OX40 agonist ivuxolimab in advanced cancers. As for the study in general: Age averaged around 58 years (range roughly 23 to 79), and around 87% were male.

Clones were read by immunoSEQ multiplex PCR, and TCRdb kept only the in-frame ones, dropping some. In the table there are about 72,000 clones, 89% of which are singletons. Trimming shortened V by 4 bases and J by 2 bases, and 15 bases separated the two germline ends. Per the germline V gene, CDR1 is MDHEN and CDR2 is SYDVKM. This CDR3 contains 15 residues. The sequenced sample was CD4+ or CD8+ T cells sorted from blood, obtained in a trial of the OX40 agonist ivuxolimab. This sequence was found in an adult with an advanced solid tumor such as melanoma, head and neck, liver or kidney cancer. This chain connects TRBV28 to TRBJ2-7, with D possibly being TRBD2 (6 bases). CDR3 region: CASSSSWRGAYEQYF. For the CDR3, the DNA is TGTGCCAGCAGTTCTAGTTGGAGGGGTGCCTACGAGCAGTACTTC.